This T cell receptor beta chain came from a study of PD-L1 blockade in urothelial cancer. As for time point: peripheral blood 6 weeks after treatment start. Assay: immunoSEQ multiplex PCR; the TCRdb copy retains only in-frame clones and omits some. The sample yields roughly 29,000 clones, 80% to 90% seen once. This TCR derives from a man between 65 and 85 years old with urothelial cancer. The input for sequencing was PBMCs, taken around atezolizumab (anti-PD-L1) treatment.

CDR3 region: CASRSGQGYEQYF. The CDR3 DNA reads TGTGCCAGCAGATCGGGACAGGGCTACGAGCAGTACTTC. The V and J genes are TRBV28 and TRBJ2-7; 9 bases agree with TRBD1. Germline V gene data show CDR1 as MDHEN and CDR2 as SYDVKM. The CDR3 is made up of 13 amino acids. V lost 6 bases and J lost 3; bases outside the gene matches: 3.